This TCR beta chain was documented in a study of blood T cell repertoires in COVID-19. Study summary: Samples representing acute and convalescent COVID-19 were sourced from the United States, Italy and Spain.

As originally analysed: Cell counts per sample came from amplifying reference gene primers. Sequencing was performed with immunoSEQ multiplex PCR; in TCRdb, only in-frame clones are kept and a portion is missing. D and trimming were read from the DNA, whereas the V and J calls and clone size are those reported in that table. Here the sample spans around 60,000 clones, approximately 90% being singletons. This clone was observed once. This CDR3 region has 15 residues. Trimming shortened V by 0 bases and J by 8 bases, and 13 bases separated the two germline ends. CDR1 and CDR2 from the germline V gene are MNHEY and SVGAGI.

The rearrangement links TRBV6-5 to TRBJ1-4, with D possibly matching TRBD1 (6 bases). Sequencing was carried out using peripheral blood. The TCR comes from a woman aged 55-69 years with COVID-19, enrolled during active disease. The CDR3 DNA is TGTGCCAGCAGTTACTCGCACAGGGCCGGGGAAAAACTGTTTTTT. Protein: CASSYSHRAGEKLFF.